One and the same sample provided the 20 T cell receptor beta chains below, sequenced in a study of somatic mutations in cytotoxic T cells in rheumatoid arthritis. The repertoire was sequenced with immunoSEQ multiplex PCR; TCRdb's copy has only in-frame clones and lacks some. In the table there are 25,000 to 30,000 clones, roughly 87% of which are singletons. The sequenced sample consisted of CD8+ T cells sorted from blood. Every receptor here comes from a man between 50 and 59 years old in good health.

The chain couples TRBV27 to TRBJ2-1; no firm D call. Germline V gene sequence: CDR1 MNHEY, CDR2 SMNVEV (reference sequence). This CDR3 has 12 amino acids. The V and J ends lost 6 bases and 1 base respectively, with 4 bases between them. CDR3 DNA sequence: TGTGCCAGCAGCCCTTCCTACAATGAGCAGTTCTTC. Protein sequence: CASSPSYNEQFF.

The chain employs TRBV7-2 and TRBJ2-7, with D possibly matching TRBD1 (5 bases). CDR1 and CDR2 from the germline V gene are SGHTA and FQGNSA. V was cut by 4 bases and J by 4 bases, with 17 bases left in between. The CDR3 has 15 residues. The CDR3, as DNA: TGTGCCAGCAGCTCAACAGGCGCCCCAGGGTACGAGCAGTACTTC. Encoded protein: CASSSTGAPGYEQYF.

The chain is built from TRBV11-1 and TRBJ2-3; tentative D call: TRBD1 (6 bases). The CDR3 has 14 amino acids. Trimming took 6 bases from V and 2 from J, leaving 12 bases between them. CDR1 is SGHAT, CDR2 FQDESV, per germline (reference sequence). CDR3 nucleotides: TGTGCCAGCAGGGCCGGACAGCTCACAGATACGCAGTATTTT. This translates into CASRAGQLTDTQYF.

V is TRBV7-9 and J is TRBJ2-1; TRBD1 matches at 8 bases. The germline V gene encodes CDR1 SEHNR and CDR2 FQNEAQ (reference sequence). V shed 5 bases, J shed 3 bases, and the junction held 15 bases outside the gene matches. The CDR3 totals 18 residues. CDR3 amino acids: CASSPVGTGFLRYNEQFF. The CDR3 nucleotides are TGTGCCAGCAGCCCAGTCGGGACAGGTTTTCTGCGCTACAATGAGCAGTTCTTC.

J is TRBJ2-2 and V is TRBV9; possible D gene TRBD1, 7 bases. Germline V lookup: CDR1 SGDLS, CDR2 YYNGEE. V dropped 0 bases and J dropped 4 bases, with 13 bases sitting between them. The CDR3 covers 16 residues. The CDR3 sequence: CASSVAGGRGTGELFF. The CDR3 DNA reads as TGTGCCAGCAGCGTAGCAGGGGGGAGAGGCACCGGGGAGCTGTTTTTT.

This clone was found once. The V call is TRBV9, the J call TRBJ2-1; D tentatively reads TRBD1 or TRBD2 (5 bases each). The germline V gene encodes CDR1 SGDLS and CDR2 YYNGEE. V lost 1 base and J lost 4, with 15 bases in between. The CDR3 is 16 residues long. The CDR3 reads CASSVPTEGFYNEQFF. For the CDR3, the DNA is TGTGCCAGCAGCGTACCGACAGAGGGGTTTTACAATGAGCAGTTCTTC.

The chain carries TRBV19 and TRBJ2-7, with a possible D match to TRBD2 (6 bases). Germline CDR1 is LNHDA and CDR2 is SQIVND (reference sequence). Trimming pared 4 bases from V and 1 base from J, leaving 8 bases between. The CDR3 contains 13 residues. The CDR3 loop reads CASSSGISYEQYF. The DNA for the CDR3 is TGTGCCAGTAGTAGCGGGATTTCCTACGAGCAGTACTTC.

The chain has TRBV27 and TRBJ2-7; TRBD1 matches 7 bases. The CDR3 loop spans 14 amino acids. Trimming removed 5 bases from V and 2 bases from J; junction bases left unmatched: 6. CDR1 MNHEY and CDR2 SMNVEV come from the germline V gene (reference sequence). The CDR3 DNA reads as TGTGCCAGCAGTACCTCGGGACAGCCCTACGAGCAGTACTTC. This translates into CASSTSGQPYEQYF.

The chain couples TRBV7-8 to TRBJ2-1; the match to TRBD2 covers 7 bases. This CDR3 has 14 residues. Germline V gives CDR1 SGHVS, CDR2 FQNEAQ. V gave up 4 bases and J gave up 6 bases; unmatched junction bases: 6. The CDR3 nucleotides read TGTGCCAGCAGCTCACCGGGACTATTCAATGAGCAGTTCTTC. Translation: CASSSPGLFNEQFF.

The V and J genes are TRBV29-1 and TRBJ2-7; D call uncertain. The CDR3 has 13 amino acids. The germline gives CDR1 SQVTM, CDR2 ANQGSEA. Trimming removed 4 bases at V and 3 bases at J, with 13 bases between. The CDR3 sequence: CSVASGQNYEQYF. CDR3 sequence (DNA): TGCAGCGTTGCTTCGGGCCAGAACTACGAGCAGTACTTC.

The rearrangement uses TRBV7-2 and TRBJ1-5, with 9 bases identical to TRBD1. Germline V gene sequence: CDR1 SGHTA, CDR2 FQGNSA. The CDR3 spans 15 residues. The trim removed 4 bases at V and 7 bases at J, leaving 8 bases unmatched. As DNA, the CDR3 is TGTGCCAGCAGCTCCCACCGGGACAGGGTCCAGCCCCAGCATTTT. This encodes CASSSHRDRVQPQHF.

The genes are TRBV30 and TRBJ1-1; 8 nucleotides match TRBD1. This CDR3 is 16 amino acids long. CDR1 and CDR2 (germline): GTSNPN, SVGIG (reference sequence). The J segment lost 6 bases and the V segment lost 0 bases, leaving 12 bases of the junction unmatched. The CDR3 sequence: CAWSVNLRQGLAEAFF. CDR3 sequence (DNA): TGTGCCTGGAGTGTAAATCTCCGACAGGGGTTGGCTGAAGCTTTCTTT.

The CDR3 DNA sequence: TGTGCCAGCAGCTTAAACCCGCCGACACGTTACTCTGGGGCCAACGTCCTGACTTTC. Amino acid sequence: CASSLNPPTRYSGANVLTF. J is TRBJ2-6 and V is TRBV11-2; unclear D gene. Germline V gives CDR1 SGHAT, CDR2 FQNNGV. There are 19 residues in the CDR3. Trimming shortened V by 2 bases and J by 0 bases, and 17 bases separated the two germline ends.

This chain links TRBV29-1 with TRBJ2-7, with 11 bases that match TRBD2. J was trimmed by 4 bases and V by 6 bases; bases with no gene match: 8. The germline CDR1 and CDR2 sequences are SQVTM and ANQGSEA. The CDR3 runs 14 residues. CDR3 sequence reads: CSVDPSGRQYEQYF. CDR3 nucleotide sequence: TGCAGCGTAGACCCTAGCGGGAGGCAGTACGAGCAGTACTTC.

This clone was found once. The V call is TRBV5-4, the J call TRBJ2-1; 7 bases match TRBD2. Germline V CDR1 and CDR2: SGHNT, YYREEE (reference sequence). This CDR3 has 17 residues. J gave up 1 base and V 0 bases, and 7 bases lay outside the gene matches. CDR3 sequence: CASSLGLAGSSYNEQFF. CDR3 bases: TGTGCCAGCAGCTTGGGACTAGCCGGCTCATCCTACAATGAGCAGTTCTTC.

This chain links TRBV30 with TRBJ2-1; D remains ambiguous. The V gene's germline CDR1 is GTSNPN and CDR2 SVGIG (reference sequence). The CDR3 spans 12 residues. The germline V and J ends were trimmed by 8 bases and 1 base, with 9 bases remaining between them. The CDR3 DNA reads as TGTGCCGGACGGGTTTCCTACAATGAGCAGTTCTTC. Its protein is CAGRVSYNEQFF.

This clone was detected only a few times. This chain uses TRBV5-4 with TRBJ1-2, with 8 positions matching TRBD1. CDR1 and CDR2 (germline): SGHNT, YYREEE (reference sequence). The CDR3 extends over 15 amino acids. Trimming removed 1 base from V and 3 bases from J; junction bases left unmatched: 5. CDR3 residues: CASSLNYRGDYGYTF. CDR3 sequence (DNA): TGTGCCAGCAGCTTGAATTACAGGGGGGACTATGGCTACACCTTC.

The chain carries TRBV4-1 and TRBJ2-1; 12 positions agree with TRBD2. CDR3 length: 15 amino acids. The V gene's germline CDR1 is MGHRA and CDR2 YSYEKL. The J segment lost 9 bases and the V segment lost 4 bases, leaving 7 bases of the junction unmatched. CDR3 loop: CASSLGLAGLREQFF. Written as DNA, the CDR3 is TGCGCCAGCAGCCTCGGACTAGCGGGATTACGTGAGCAGTTCTTC.

The chain couples TRBV6-5 to TRBJ2-1; 9 bases match TRBD2. The germline CDR1 and CDR2 sequences are MNHEY and SVGAGI. The junction had 16 bases not matched to a gene; V was cut back by 5 bases and J by 14 bases. CDR3 size: 15 residues. CDR3 protein: CASSGVAGAPLREFF. As DNA, the CDR3 is TGTGCCAGCAGTGGGGTAGCGGGAGCCCCACTGCGGGAGTTCTTC.

V is TRBV7-6 and J is TRBJ2-7; 10 bases agree with TRBD2. Trimming removed 1 base from V and 5 bases from J; junction bases left unmatched: 8. Germline V gene data show CDR1 as SGHVS and CDR2 as FNYEAQ. This CDR3 spans 16 amino acids. The CDR3, as DNA: TGTGCCAGCAGCTTAGAAGTAGCGGGAGGTTCCGACGAGCAGTACTTC. It translates to CASSLEVAGGSDEQYF.